These 14 T cell receptor beta chains were sequenced from one sample in a study of blood T cell repertoires in COVID-19. Here immunoSEQ multiplex PCR was the method, and the copy in TCRdb shows in-frame clones only, minus some. Found here are 64,000 or so clones, around 73% of them singletons; the top ten hold over 9.5%. Material for sequencing was peripheral blood. The source of these receptors is an elderly man with acute or convalescent COVID-19.

The chain is built from TRBV6-5 and TRBJ2-5, with unresolved D. This CDR3 is built from 12 residues. Germline V lookup: CDR1 MNHEY, CDR2 SVGAGI. The V and J ends lost 7 bases and 5 bases respectively, with 11 bases between them. For the CDR3, the DNA is TGTGCCAGCAACCACTTCGGGGAGACCCAGTACTTC. Its translation is CASNHFGETQYF.

In nucleotides, the CDR3 is TGTGCCATCAGTGGTCTAGCTAGCACAGATACGCAGTATTTT. Translating it yields CAISGLASTDTQYF. The chain uses TRBV10-3 and TRBJ2-3; weak D call: TRBD2 (5 bases). The germline V gene encodes CDR1 ENHRY and CDR2 SYGVKD. V was pared by 4 bases and J by 0 bases, with 8 bases between. The CDR3 has 14 amino acids.

J is TRBJ1-3 and V is TRBV29-1; D is undetermined. There are 13 residues in the CDR3. Germline CDR1 SQVTM, CDR2 ANQGSEA. V was clipped by 3 bases and J by 4 bases, with 10 bases between them. This chain's CDR3 is CSVERLLGNTIYF. The CDR3 bases are TGCAGCGTTGAGCGTCTTCTCGGAAACACCATATATTTT.

The count of this clone is one. Other DNA sequences of this sample code for an identical CDR3. This chain joins TRBV3-1 (or the pseudogene TRBV3-2) and TRBJ1-1; TRBD1 might be the D (5 bases). Germline lookup yields CDR1 LGHDT and CDR2 YNNKEL (reference sequence). This CDR3 has 14 residues. V was shortened by 1 base and J by 1 base, with 7 bases between the two germline ends. The CDR3, as DNA: TGTGCCAGCAGCCAAGGACAGAAGAACACTGAAGCTTTCTTT. It is translated as CASSQGQKNTEAFF.

The chain employs TRBV24-1 and TRBJ1-1; TRBD1 agrees at 8 bases. Germline lookup yields CDR1 KGHDR and CDR2 SFDVKD. This CDR3 spans 15 amino acids. The junction had 4 bases not matched to a gene; V was cut back by 4 bases and J by 1 base. CDR3 in DNA: TGTGCCACCAGTGACCCAGGGACAGGGAACACTGAAGCTTTCTTT. It translates to CATSDPGTGNTEAFF.

The chain uses TRBV2 and TRBJ1-1; perhaps TRBD1 as D (6 bases). CDR1 and CDR2 from the germline V gene are SNHLY and FYNNEI. The CDR3 has 15 amino acids. The V and J ends lost 5 bases and 2 bases respectively, with 15 bases between them. DNA of the CDR3: TGTGCCAGCAGTTTCTTGACAGGCGACAACACTGAAGCTTTCTTT. Translating it yields CASSFLTGDNTEAFF.

This clone was counted only a few times. This chain links TRBV5-1 with TRBJ1-1, with TRBD1 identical over 8 bases. CDR1 SGHRS and CDR2 YFSETQ come from the germline V gene. The V and J ends lost 5 bases and 5 bases, in that order; junction bases with no gene match: 8. This CDR3 has 14 residues. The DNA for the CDR3 is TGCGCCAGCAGTGAAAGGACAGGGAGAACTGAAGCTTTCTTT. Its translation is CASSERTGRTEAFF.

This chain connects TRBV20-1 to TRBJ2-3; D unresolved. The germline V gene has CDR1 DFQATT and CDR2 SNEGSKA (reference sequence). The V gene lost 5 bases and the J gene lost 4 bases, with 7 bases spanning the gap. The CDR3 is 11 residues long. The CDR3 sequence is CSAYSPDTQYF. The CDR3 nucleotides read TGCAGTGCTTACAGCCCAGATACGCAGTATTTT.

This chain uses TRBV19 with TRBJ1-2; unclear D gene. The CDR3 extends over 15 amino acids. The germline V gene has CDR1 LNHDA and CDR2 SQIVND (reference sequence). Between the trimmed V and J ends, which lost 5 bases and 4 bases, there was a span of 17 bases. CDR3: CASSLGPPAGYGYTF. CDR3 DNA: TGTGCCAGTAGTTTAGGGCCTCCGGCAGGCTATGGCTACACCTTC.

This clone came up a few times. This chain connects TRBV2 to TRBJ1-1; D is undetermined. This CDR3 contains 12 residues. The ends were cut back, 3 bases at V and 11 bases at J, with 13 bases in the middle. The V gene's germline CDR1 is SNHLY and CDR2 FYNNEI. CDR3 sequence reads: CASSESRSRAFF. The CDR3 DNA reads as TGTGCCAGCAGTGAGAGCCGATCTAGGGCTTTCTTT.

The V gene is TRBV9, the J gene TRBJ1-2; D not certain. The CDR3 sequence is 15 residues long. The V gene lost 4 bases and the J gene lost 0 bases, with 13 bases spanning the gap. Germline CDR1 SGDLS, CDR2 YYNGEE. The CDR3 DNA reads TGTGCCAGCAGCCCCCGTCTGGCCACTAACTATGGCTACACCTTC. This codes for CASSPRLATNYGYTF.

The chain employs TRBV4-1 and TRBJ1-2, with unresolved D. The V and J ends lost 1 base and 2 bases respectively, with 8 bases between them. This CDR3 has 14 residues. Per the germline V gene, CDR1 is MGHRA and CDR2 is YSYEKL. The CDR3 DNA reads as TGCGCCAGCAGCCAAGTGGGCACCAACTATGGCTACACCTTC. Its protein product is CASSQVGTNYGYTF.

J is TRBJ2-5 and V is TRBV12-3 or TRBV12-4; D possibly corresponds to TRBD1 (5 bases). This CDR3 is 12 amino acids long. V lost 4 bases to trimming and J lost 3 bases, with 6 bases between them. CDR3 nucleotide sequence: TGTGCCAGCAGTTCCAGGGAAGAGACCCAGTACTTC. Encoded protein: CASSSREETQYF.

The rearrangement uses TRBV19 and TRBJ1-4, with D unclear. The CDR3 covers 14 residues. The germline V gene encodes CDR1 LNHDA and CDR2 SQIVND (reference sequence). Trimming took off 1 base at V and 6 bases at J, with 9 bases between the two ends. The CDR3 spells CASSIGYGDEKLFF. DNA of the CDR3: TGTGCCAGTAGTATAGGTTACGGGGATGAAAAACTGTTTTTT.